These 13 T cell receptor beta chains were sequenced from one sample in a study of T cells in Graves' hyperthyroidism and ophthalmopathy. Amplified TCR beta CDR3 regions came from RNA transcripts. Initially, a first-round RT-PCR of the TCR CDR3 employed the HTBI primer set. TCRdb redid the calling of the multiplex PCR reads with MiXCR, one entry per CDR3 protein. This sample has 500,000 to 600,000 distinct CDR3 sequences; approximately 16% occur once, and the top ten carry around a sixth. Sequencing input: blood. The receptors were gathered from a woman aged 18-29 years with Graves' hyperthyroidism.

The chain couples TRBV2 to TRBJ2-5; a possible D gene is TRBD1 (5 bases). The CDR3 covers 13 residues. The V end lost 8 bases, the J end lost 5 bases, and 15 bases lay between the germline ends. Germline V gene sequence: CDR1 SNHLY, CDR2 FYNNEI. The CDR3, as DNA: TGTGCCAGCGGACATCAGGGTTTGGAGACCCAGTACTTC. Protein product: CASGHQGLETQYF.

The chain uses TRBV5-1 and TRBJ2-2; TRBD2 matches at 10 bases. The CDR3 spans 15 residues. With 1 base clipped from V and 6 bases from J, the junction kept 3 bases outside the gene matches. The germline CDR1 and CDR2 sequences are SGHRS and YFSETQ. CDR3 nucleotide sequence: TGCGCCAGCAGCTTGCTACTAGCGGGATCCGGGGAGCTGTTTTTT. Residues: CASSLLLAGSGELFF.

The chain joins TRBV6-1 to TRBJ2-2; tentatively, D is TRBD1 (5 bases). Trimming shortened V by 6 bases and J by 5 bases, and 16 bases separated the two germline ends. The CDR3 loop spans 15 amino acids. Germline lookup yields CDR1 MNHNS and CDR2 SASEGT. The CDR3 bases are TGTGCCAGCAGATCTGACCCGACAGAAACCGGGGAGCTGTTTTTT. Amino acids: CASRSDPTETGELFF.

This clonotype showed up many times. This chain's CDR3 is CASRNVETQYF. CDR3 DNA sequence: TGTGCCAGCAGAAACGTCGAGACCCAGTACTTC. This chain joins TRBV2 and TRBJ2-5; D is uncertain. The CDR3 is 11 amino acids. The ends were cut back, 6 bases at V and 5 bases at J, with 7 bases in the middle. From germline, CDR1 is SNHLY and CDR2 FYNNEI.

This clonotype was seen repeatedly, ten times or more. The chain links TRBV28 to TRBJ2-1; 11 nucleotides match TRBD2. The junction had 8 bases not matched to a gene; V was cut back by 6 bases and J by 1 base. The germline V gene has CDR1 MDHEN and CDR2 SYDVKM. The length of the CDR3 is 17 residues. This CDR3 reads CASRLPSGRWSYNEQFF. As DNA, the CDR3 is TGTGCCAGCAGGCTACCTAGCGGGAGGTGGTCCTACAATGAGCAGTTCTTC.

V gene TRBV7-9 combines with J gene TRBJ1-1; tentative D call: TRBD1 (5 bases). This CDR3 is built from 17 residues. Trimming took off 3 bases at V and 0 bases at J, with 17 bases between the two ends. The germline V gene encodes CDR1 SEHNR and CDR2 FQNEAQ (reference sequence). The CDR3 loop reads CASSFFRWGGMNTEAFF. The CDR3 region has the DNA TGTGCCAGCAGCTTCTTCCGATGGGGCGGCATGAACACTGAAGCTTTCTTT. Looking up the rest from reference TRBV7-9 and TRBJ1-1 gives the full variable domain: DTGVSQNPRHKITKRGQNVTFRCDPISEHNRLYWYRQTLGQGPEFLTYFQNEAQLEKSRLLSDRFSAERPKGSFSTLEIQRTEQGDSAMYLCASSFFRWGGMNTEAFFGQGTRLTVV.

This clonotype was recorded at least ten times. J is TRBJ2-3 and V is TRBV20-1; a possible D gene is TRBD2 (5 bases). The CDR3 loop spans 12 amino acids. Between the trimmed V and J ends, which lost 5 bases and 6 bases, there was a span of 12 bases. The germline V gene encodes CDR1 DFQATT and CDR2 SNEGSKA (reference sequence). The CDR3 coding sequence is TGCAGTGCTGGACTTACCTTGGATACGCAGTATTTT. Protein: CSAGLTLDTQYF.

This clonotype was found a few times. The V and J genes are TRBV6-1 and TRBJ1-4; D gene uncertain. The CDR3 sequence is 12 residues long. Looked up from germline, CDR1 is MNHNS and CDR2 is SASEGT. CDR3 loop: CATKGGFEKLFF. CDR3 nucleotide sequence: TGTGCGACCAAGGGAGGGTTCGAAAAACTGTTTTTT.

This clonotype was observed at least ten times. The CDR3 here is CASSEVPLGNEQFF. The DNA for the CDR3 is TGTGCCAGCAGTGAAGTCCCTCTGGGCAATGAGCAGTTCTTC. The chain combines TRBV2 with TRBJ2-1; no reliable D call. The CDR3 runs 14 residues. The V gene lost 1 base and the J gene lost 6 bases, with 10 bases spanning the gap. Per the germline V gene, CDR1 is SNHLY and CDR2 is FYNNEI.

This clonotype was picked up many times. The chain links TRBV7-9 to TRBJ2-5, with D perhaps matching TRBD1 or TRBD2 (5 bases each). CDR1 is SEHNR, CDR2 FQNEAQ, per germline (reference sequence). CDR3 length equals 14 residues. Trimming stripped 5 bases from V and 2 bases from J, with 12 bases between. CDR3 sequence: CASSPWGRQETQYF. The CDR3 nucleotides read TGTGCCAGCAGCCCGTGGGGGAGACAAGAGACCCAGTACTTC.

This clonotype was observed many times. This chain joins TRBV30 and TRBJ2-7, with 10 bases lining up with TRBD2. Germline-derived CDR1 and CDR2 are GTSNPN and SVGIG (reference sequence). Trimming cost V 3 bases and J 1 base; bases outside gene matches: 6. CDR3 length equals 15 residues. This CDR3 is CAWRILAGESYEQYF. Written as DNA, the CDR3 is TGTGCCTGGAGAATTCTAGCGGGAGAGTCCTACGAGCAGTACTTC. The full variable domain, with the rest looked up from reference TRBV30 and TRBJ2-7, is SQTIHQWPATLVQPVGSPLSLECTVEGTSNPNLYWYRQAAGRGLQLLFYSVGIGQISSEVPQNLSASRPQDRQFILSSKKLLLSDSGFYLCAWRILAGESYEQYFGPGTRLTVT.

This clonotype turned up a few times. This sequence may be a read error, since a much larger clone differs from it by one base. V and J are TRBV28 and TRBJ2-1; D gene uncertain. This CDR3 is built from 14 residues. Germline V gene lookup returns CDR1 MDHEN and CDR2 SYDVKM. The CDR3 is CASSPHGSYNGQFF. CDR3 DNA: TGTGCCAGCAGTCCACACGGTAGCTACAATGGGCAGTTCTTC.

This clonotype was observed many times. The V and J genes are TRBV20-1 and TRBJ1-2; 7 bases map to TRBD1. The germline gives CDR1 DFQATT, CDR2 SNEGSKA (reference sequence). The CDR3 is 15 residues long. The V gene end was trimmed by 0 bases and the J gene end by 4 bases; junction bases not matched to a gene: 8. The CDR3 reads CSARDPGGRTYGYTF. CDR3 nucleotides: TGCAGTGCTAGAGATCCAGGGGGAAGGACCTATGGCTACACCTTC.